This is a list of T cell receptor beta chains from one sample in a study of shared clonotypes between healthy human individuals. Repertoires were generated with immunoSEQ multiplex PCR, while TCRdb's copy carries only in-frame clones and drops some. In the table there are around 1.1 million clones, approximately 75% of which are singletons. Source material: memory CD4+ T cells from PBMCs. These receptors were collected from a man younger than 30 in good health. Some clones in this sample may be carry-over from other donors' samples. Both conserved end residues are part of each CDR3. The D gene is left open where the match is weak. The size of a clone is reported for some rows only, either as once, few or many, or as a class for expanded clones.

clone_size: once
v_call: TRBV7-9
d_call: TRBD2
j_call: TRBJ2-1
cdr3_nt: TGTGCCAGCAGCTTAACGGCTGGGGGGGAGGATGAGCAGTTCTTC
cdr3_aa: CASSLTAGGEDEQFF

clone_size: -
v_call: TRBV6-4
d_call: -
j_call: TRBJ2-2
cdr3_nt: TGTGCCAGCAGTCGGGGACGTGGTCTTGATGGCGGGGAGCTGTTTTTT
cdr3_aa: CASSRGRGLDGGELFF

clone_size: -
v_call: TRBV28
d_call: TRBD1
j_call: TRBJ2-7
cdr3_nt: TGTGCCAGCAGTCGAACAGGGGGAACTTCCTACGAGCAGTACTTC
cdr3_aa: CASSRTGGTSYEQYF

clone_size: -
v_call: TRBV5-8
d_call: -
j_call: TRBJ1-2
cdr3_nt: TGTGCCAGCACCAGAAGGACCAAAAATAGTGGCTACACCTTC
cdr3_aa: CASTRRTKNSGYTF

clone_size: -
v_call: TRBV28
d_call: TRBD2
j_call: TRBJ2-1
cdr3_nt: TGTGCCAGCGTGGTTGGACTAGCGGGAGAAGGCTCCTACAATGAGCAGTTCTTC
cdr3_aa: CASVVGLAGEGSYNEQFF

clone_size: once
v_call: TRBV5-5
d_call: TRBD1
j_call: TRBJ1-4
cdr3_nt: TGTGCCAGCAGCTCCCGACAGGGCAGAGAAAAACTGTTTTTT
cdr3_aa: CASSSRQGREKLFF

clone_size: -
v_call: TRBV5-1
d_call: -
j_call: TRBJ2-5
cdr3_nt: TGCGCCAGCAGCTTGGAGGGTAGCGGTCAGTGGGAGACCCAGTACTTC
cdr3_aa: CASSLEGSGQWETQYF

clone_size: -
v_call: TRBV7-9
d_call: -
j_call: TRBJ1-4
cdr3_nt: TGTGCCAGCAGCTCCCGGGAGACTAATGAAAAACTGTTTTTT
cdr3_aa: CASSSRETNEKLFF

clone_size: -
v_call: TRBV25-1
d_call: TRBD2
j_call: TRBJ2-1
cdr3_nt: TGTGCCAGCAGTGGGCTTCGAGGGGCTAGCGGGAGATGGTATGAGCAGTTCTTC
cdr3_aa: CASSGLRGASGRWYEQFF

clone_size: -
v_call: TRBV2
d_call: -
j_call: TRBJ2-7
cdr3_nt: TGTGCCAGCATGACGGTTTTCCACGAGCAGTACTTC
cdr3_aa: CASMTVFHEQYF

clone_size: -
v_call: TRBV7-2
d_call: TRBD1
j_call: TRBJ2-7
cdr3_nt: TGTGCCAGCAGCTTAGTAGGACAGGGGACTTCCGAGCAGTACTTC
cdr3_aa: CASSLVGQGTSEQYF

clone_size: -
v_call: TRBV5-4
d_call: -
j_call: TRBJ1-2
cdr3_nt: TGTGCCAGCAGCTTGGCGGGCAGCTTAAAAAACTATGGCTACACCTTC
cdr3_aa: CASSLAGSLKNYGYTF

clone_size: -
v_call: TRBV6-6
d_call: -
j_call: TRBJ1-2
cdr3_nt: TGTGCCAGCAAACCTAGGGGTAACAACTATGGCTACACCTTC
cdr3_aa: CASKPRGNNYGYTF

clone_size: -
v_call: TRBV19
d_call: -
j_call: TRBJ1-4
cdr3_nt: TGTGCCAGTAGTTCCCCGGGACGGATTGAAAAACTGTTTTTT
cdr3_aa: CASSSPGRIEKLFF

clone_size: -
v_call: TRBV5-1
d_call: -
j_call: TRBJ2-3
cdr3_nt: TGCGCCAGCACCGGGGGCGTTCTCACAGATACGCAGTATTTT
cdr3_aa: CASTGGVLTDTQYF

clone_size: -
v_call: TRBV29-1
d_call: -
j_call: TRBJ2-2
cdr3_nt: TGCAGCGTTGACGGGGGAGTGAGCACCGGGGAGCTGTTTTTT
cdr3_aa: CSVDGGVSTGELFF

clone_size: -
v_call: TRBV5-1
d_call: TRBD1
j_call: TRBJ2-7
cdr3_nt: TGCGCCAGCAGCGCCGCCGGACAGGGGTCCCAGGGCGAGCAGTACTTC
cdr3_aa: CASSAAGQGSQGEQYF

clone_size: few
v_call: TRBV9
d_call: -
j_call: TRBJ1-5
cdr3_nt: TGTGCCAGTTCAACAGGGACTAATAGCAATCAGCCCCAGCATTTT
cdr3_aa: CASSTGTNSNQPQHF

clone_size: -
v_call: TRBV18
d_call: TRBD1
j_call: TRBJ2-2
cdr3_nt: TGTGCCAGCTCACCAGGGGACAGGGGTTACGCCGGGGAGCTGTTTTTT
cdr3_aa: CASSPGDRGYAGELFF

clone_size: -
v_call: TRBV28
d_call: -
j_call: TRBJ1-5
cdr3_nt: TGTGCCAGCAGTTTATGGATGCAAAAAAGGGGGAATCAGCCCCAGCATTTT
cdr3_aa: CASSLWMQKRGNQPQHF

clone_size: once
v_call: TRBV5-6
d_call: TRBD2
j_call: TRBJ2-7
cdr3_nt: TGTGCCTCTCGCCTACTAGCGGGGACCTACGAGCAGTACTTC
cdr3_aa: CASRLLAGTYEQYF

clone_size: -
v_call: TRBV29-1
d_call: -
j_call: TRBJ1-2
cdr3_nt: TGCAGCGTCGGAGACCCCCTGGGGGCTGGCTACACCTTC
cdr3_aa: CSVGDPLGAGYTF

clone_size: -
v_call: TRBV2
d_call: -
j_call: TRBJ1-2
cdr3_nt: TGTGCCAGCAGCGGGGGACGGCAGTTCTATGGCTACACCTTC
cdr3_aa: CASSGGRQFYGYTF

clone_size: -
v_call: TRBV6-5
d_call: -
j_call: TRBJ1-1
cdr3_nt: TGTGCCAGTGTCAAGCACCAAAGGGGCGACACTGAAGCTTTCTTT
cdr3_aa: CASVKHQRGDTEAFF

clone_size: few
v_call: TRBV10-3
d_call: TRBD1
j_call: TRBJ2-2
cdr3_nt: TGTGCCATATATAATAGGAGCCGGGACAGGGCCCGCGGCACCGGGGAGCTGTTTTTT
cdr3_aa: CAIYNRSRDRARGTGELFF

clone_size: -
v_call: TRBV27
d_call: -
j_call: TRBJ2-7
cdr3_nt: TGTGCCAGCAGCCCCCTCGGCGGGGCTACCTACGAGCAGTACTTC
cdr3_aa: CASSPLGGATYEQYF

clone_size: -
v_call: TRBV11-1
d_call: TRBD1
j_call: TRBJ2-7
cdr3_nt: TGTGCCAGCAGTCCCGGGACAGGGTACGAGCAGTACTTC
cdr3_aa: CASSPGTGYEQYF

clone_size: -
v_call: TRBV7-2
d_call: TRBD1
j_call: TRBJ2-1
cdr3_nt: TGTGCCAGCAGCTCCCAGGACAGGGGGGGCAATGAGCAGTTCTTC
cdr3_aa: CASSSQDRGGNEQFF

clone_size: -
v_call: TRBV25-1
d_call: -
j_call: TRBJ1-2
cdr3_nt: TGTGCCAGCAGTGTGGGCAATAACTATGGCTACACCTTC
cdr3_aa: CASSVGNNYGYTF

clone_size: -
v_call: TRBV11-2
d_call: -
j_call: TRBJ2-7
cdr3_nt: TGTGCCAGCAGCCACGACATCCTCGAGCAGTACTTC
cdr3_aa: CASSHDILEQYF

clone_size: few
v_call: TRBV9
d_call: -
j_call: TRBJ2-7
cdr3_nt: TGTGCCAGCAGCGTATCCCCCGGGGAGGACTACGAGCAGTACTTC
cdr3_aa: CASSVSPGEDYEQYF

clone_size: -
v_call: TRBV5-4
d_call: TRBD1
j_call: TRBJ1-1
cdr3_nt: TGTGCCAGCAGCTTGGGAGGGGGCGGAAGGAACACTGAAGCTTTCTTT
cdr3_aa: CASSLGGGGRNTEAFF

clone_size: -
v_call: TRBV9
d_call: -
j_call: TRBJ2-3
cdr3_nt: TGTGCCAGCAGCGAGGGGGGACTAACAATTAGCCCAGATACGCAGTATTTT
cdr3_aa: CASSEGGLTISPDTQYF

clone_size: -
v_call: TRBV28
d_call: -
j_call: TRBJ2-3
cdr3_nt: TGTGCCAGCAGTTACGTAATAGATGCGATCGGGGGATCACTTACGACCAAAAGCACAGATACGCAGTATTTT
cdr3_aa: CASSYVIDAIGGSLTTKSTDTQYF

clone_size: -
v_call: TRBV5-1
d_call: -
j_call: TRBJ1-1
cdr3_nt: TGCGCCAGCAGCTTGGAGAACATAGGCACTGAAGCTTTCTTT
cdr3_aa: CASSLENIGTEAFF

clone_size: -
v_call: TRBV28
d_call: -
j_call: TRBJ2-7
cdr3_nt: TGTGCCAGCAGTTCGAAGGTGTACGAGCAGTACTTC
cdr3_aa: CASSSKVYEQYF

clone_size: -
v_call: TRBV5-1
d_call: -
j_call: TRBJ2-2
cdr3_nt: TGCGCCAGCCAGCAGGACGCGAACACCGGGGAGCTGTTTTTT
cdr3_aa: CASQQDANTGELFF

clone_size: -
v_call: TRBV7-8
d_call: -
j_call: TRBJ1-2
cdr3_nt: TGTGCCAGCAGCTTTAGCAAGGGCCTGGGTAACTATGGCTACACCTTC
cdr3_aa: CASSFSKGLGNYGYTF

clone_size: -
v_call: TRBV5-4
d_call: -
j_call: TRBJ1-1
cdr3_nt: TGTGCCAGCAGCTCACCCACTTTGAACACTGAAGCTTTCTTT
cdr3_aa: CASSSPTLNTEAFF

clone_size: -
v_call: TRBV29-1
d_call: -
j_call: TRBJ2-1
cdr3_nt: TGCAGCGTTGAGTCACGTCGTGAGCAGTTCTTC
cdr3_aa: CSVESRREQFF

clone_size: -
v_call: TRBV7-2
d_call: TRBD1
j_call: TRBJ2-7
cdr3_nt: TGTGCCAGCAGCCAGGGGGAGATCTACGAGCAGTACTTC
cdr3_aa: CASSQGEIYEQYF